Following are 18 T cell receptor beta chains from one sample sequenced in a study of Ad26.COV2.S vaccination and SARS-CoV-2 variants. Noted treatment: around 19 received Ad26.COV2.S at low or high dose, single or two shots; about five received placebo; per-sample allocation not given. Collection of samples fell on day 63 after the first vaccine or placebo injection. Only in-frame clones appear in the TCRdb table, and some are missing; sequencing was by immunoSEQ multiplex PCR. The repertoire holds hundreds of thousands of clones, with around 90% as singletons. Sequenced here: peripheral blood, sampled in a trial of Ad26.COV2.S vaccine versus placebo. The receptor set was obtained from a person between 18 and 65 years old who received the Ad26.COV2.S COVID-19 vaccine or a placebo.

This rearrangement joins TRBV29-1 to TRBJ2-7; D is unclear. Trimming left V 6 bases short and J 5 bases short, with 8 bases between. The CDR3 sequence is 10 residues long. Germline lookup yields CDR1 SQVTM and CDR2 ANQGSEA. In DNA, the CDR3 is TGCAGCGTCTCAGTCCACGAGCAGTACTTC. This codes for CSVSVHEQYF.

V is TRBV2 and J is TRBJ2-7, with 10 bases that match TRBD2. This CDR3 contains 13 residues. Germline trimming cut 6 bases from V and 4 bases from J; bases unmatched to any gene: 3. Per germline, CDR1 SNHLY and CDR2 FYNNEI. The CDR3 DNA follows: TGTGCCAGCAGAACTAGCGGGGTTTACGAGCAGTACTTC. Protein: CASRTSGVYEQYF.

This clone occurred a few times. The chain combines TRBV27 with TRBJ1-2; unclear D gene. Germline lookup yields CDR1 MNHEY and CDR2 SMNVEV (reference sequence). Deletions cut 6 bases from V and 8 bases from J, with 25 bases between. CDR3 size: 16 residues. CDR3 protein: CASSPALGGMVKGYTF. The CDR3 DNA reads TGTGCCAGCAGCCCCGCTTTGGGAGGGATGGTTAAGGGCTACACCTTC.

The chain employs TRBV6-6 and TRBJ1-1; no definite D call. The length of the CDR3 is 14 residues. Per the germline V gene, CDR1 is MNHNY and CDR2 is SVGAGI (reference sequence). Trimming removed 0 bases at V and 5 bases at J, with 10 bases between. CDR3 sequence reads: CASSYSPLGTEAFF. CDR3 nucleotides: TGTGCCAGCAGTTACTCACCTTTGGGAACTGAAGCTTTCTTT.

The rearrangement uses TRBV18 and TRBJ2-7, with 8 bases identical to TRBD1. The ends lost 3 bases at V and 1 base at J; junction bases unmatched: 8. Germline V gene lookup returns CDR1 KGHSH and CDR2 LQKENI. The CDR3 runs 16 residues. Here the CDR3 reads CASSPSGGAGSYEQYF. CDR3 nucleotide sequence: TGTGCCAGCTCACCTTCAGGGGGCGCAGGATCCTACGAGCAGTACTTC. The full variable domain, rest sourced from reference TRBV18 and TRBJ2-7, is NAGVMQNPRHLVRRRGQEARLRCSPMKGHSHVYWYRQLPEEGLKFMVYLQKENIIDESGMPKERFSAEFPKEGPSILRIQQVVRGDSAAYFCASSPSGGAGSYEQYFGPGTRLTVT.

The V and J genes are TRBV30 and TRBJ1-2, with D tentatively TRBD1 (5 bases). The V and J ends lost 6 bases and 0 bases respectively, with 11 bases between them. The CDR3 contains 13 residues. Germline V gene data show CDR1 as GTSNPN and CDR2 as SVGIG (reference sequence). CDR3 coding DNA: TGTGCCTGCCAGGGAAAAGCTAACTATGGCTACACCTTC. This gives the protein CACQGKANYGYTF.

V and J are TRBV5-8 and TRBJ2-3, with D tentatively TRBD2 (5 bases). The CDR3 length is 15 residues. The germline V and J ends were trimmed by 0 bases and 8 bases, with 16 bases remaining between them. CDR1 is SGHTS and CDR2 is YDEGEE in the germline V gene. CDR3 bases: TGTGCCAGCAGCTTGGAAGCCACCGCCCGGGGTACGCAGTATTTT. It translates to CASSLEATARGTQYF.

The chain uses TRBV19 and TRBJ2-2; no clear D. The CDR3 has 12 residues. CDR1 LNHDA and CDR2 SQIVND come from the germline V gene (reference sequence). The germline V and J ends were trimmed by 9 bases and 5 bases, with 10 bases remaining between them. The DNA of the CDR3 is TGTGCCAGCCAAGAAACAACCGGGGAGCTGTTTTTT. This translates into CASQETTGELFF.

A few counts support this clone. This rearrangement joins TRBV13 to TRBJ1-1; D is perhaps TRBD1 (5 bases). Germline V CDR1 and CDR2: PRHDT, FYEKMQ (reference sequence). The CDR3 consists of 14 residues. Trimming took 6 bases from V and 8 from J, leaving 19 bases between them. The CDR3, as DNA: TGTGCCAGCAGTCCTGTCGGGGGTCGATCCGAAGCTTTCTTT. It encodes CASSPVGGRSEAFF.

The rearrangement links TRBV2 to TRBJ1-2, with D tentatively TRBD1 (5 bases). This CDR3 comprises 14 residues. CDR1 SNHLY and CDR2 FYNNEI come from the germline V gene. V lost 10 bases, J lost 4 bases, and 19 bases lay in between. The CDR3 protein is CATKRDHTGYGYTF. The DNA of the CDR3 is TGTGCCACCAAGCGGGACCACACTGGCTATGGCTACACCTTC.

The chain carries TRBV4-1 and TRBJ1-5; D call uncertain. CDR1 is MGHRA and CDR2 is YSYEKL in the germline V gene. Trimming shortened V by 0 bases and J by 7 bases, and 10 bases separated the two germline ends. The CDR3 is 14 amino acids. The CDR3 here is CASSQDSLRQPQHF. The CDR3 DNA is TGCGCCAGCAGCCAAGATTCCTTAAGGCAGCCCCAGCATTTT.

The chain carries TRBV5-1 and TRBJ2-6, with unresolved D. The germline V and J ends were trimmed by 4 bases and 2 bases, with 10 bases remaining between them. This CDR3 region has 15 residues. Germline CDR1 reads SGHRS; CDR2 reads YFSETQ. Here the CDR3 DNA reads TGCGCCAGCAGCCCACCGTTGGCTGGGGCCAACGTCCTGACTTTC. Residues: CASSPPLAGANVLTF.

The rearrangement joins TRBV4-1 to TRBJ1-6; 10 bases align to TRBD1. Trimming cost V 6 bases and J 4 bases; bases outside gene matches: 15. Germline CDR1 and CDR2: MGHRA and YSYEKL. The CDR3 length is 19 residues. As DNA, the CDR3 is TGCGCCAGCAGTCAATCGGGACAGGGGCTAAAGCGTTATAATTCACCCCTCCACTTT. Amino acids: CASSQSGQGLKRYNSPLHF.

The V and J genes are TRBV7-2 and TRBJ1-1; D is perhaps TRBD1 (5 bases). The CDR3 consists of 15 residues. The ends were cut back, 4 bases at V and 1 base at J, with 13 bases in the middle. CDR1 is SGHTA and CDR2 is FQGNSA in the germline V gene. The CDR3, as DNA: TGTGCCAGCAGCTATCGAGGGGCTTGGAACACTGAAGCTTTCTTT. Translated: CASSYRGAWNTEAFF.

The chain has TRBV7-3 and TRBJ2-5; D may be TRBD1 or TRBD2 (5 bases each). Looked up from germline, CDR1 is SGHTA and CDR2 is FQGTGA. The CDR3 has 14 residues. Trimming took off 0 bases at V and 5 bases at J, with 10 bases between the two ends. The CDR3 sequence is CASSLTRGEETQYF. CDR3 in DNA: TGTGCCAGCAGCTTAACGAGGGGAGAGGAGACCCAGTACTTC.

The chain is built from TRBV3-1 (or the pseudogene TRBV3-2) and TRBJ1-1; D may be TRBD1 (5 bases). Germline lookup yields CDR1 LGHDT and CDR2 YNNKEL (reference sequence). This CDR3 is built from 13 residues. Trimming removed 1 base at V and 10 bases at J, with 13 bases between. Written as DNA, the CDR3 is TGTGCCAGCAGCCAAGGCGGGGGTGTGGGAGCTTTCTTT. Translating gives CASSQGGGVGAFF.

The CDR3 here is CASSLGPLAVPQETQYF. CDR3 bases: TGTGCCAGCAGCTTGGGCCCGCTAGCGGTTCCCCAAGAGACCCAGTACTTC. This chain connects TRBV5-4 to TRBJ2-5, with 7 bases that match TRBD2. V was clipped by 0 bases and J by 1 base; unmatched bases: 9. CDR3 size: 17 residues. CDR1 and CDR2 from the germline V gene are SGHNT and YYREEE (reference sequence).

This chain links TRBV7-9 with TRBJ2-6, with TRBD2 matching 11 bases. The CDR3 consists of 17 residues. The germline gives CDR1 SEHNR, CDR2 FQNEAQ (reference sequence). The V segment lost 3 bases and the J segment 3 bases; nucleotides outside the gene matches: 4. The CDR3 DNA reads as TGTGCCAGCAGCTTTCCACTAGCGGGGGTTGGGGCCAACGTCCTGACTTTC. Translated, it gives CASSFPLAGVGANVLTF.